This TCR beta chain was recovered during a study of cytomegalovirus exposure and HLA in healthy donors. Study-wide points: A cluster of highly shared sequence variants was likely a sequencing artifact.

Looked up from germline, CDR1 is SGHNT and CDR2 is YYREEE (reference sequence). V shed 2 bases and J shed 5 bases, with 4 bases lying between them. The CDR3 length is 11 residues. Primers included in the PCR were 60 Vbeta and 13 Jbeta primers. The assay was immunoSEQ multiplex PCR, and TCRdb's table has in-frame clones only and misses some. The data contain about 170,000 clones, 62% of them singletons. This clone was detected a few times. No antigen is known for it. The sequenced material came from PBMCs. The chain recombines TRBV5-4 with TRBJ2-5; D is uncertain. This TCR came from a man aged 35-49 years in good health and CMV-seronegative. CDR3 in amino acids: CASSLRETQYF. Written as DNA, the CDR3 is TGTGCCAGCAGCTTACGGGAGACCCAGTACTTC. Complete variable domain (other parts from reference TRBV5-4 and TRBJ2-5): ETGVTQSPTHLIKTRGQQVTLRCSSQSGHNTVSWYQQALGQGPQFIFQYYREEENGRGNFPPRFSGLQFPNYSSELNVNALELDDSALYLCASSLRETQYFGPGTRLLVL.